The text below deals with one T cell receptor (beta chain). This clonotype was seen only once. Its antigen is unknown. This could be a read error, since a much larger clone is one nucleotide away. The CDR3 spans 15 residues, from the cysteine through the phenylalanine. The read is trimmed to its CDR3 DNA, 45 bases read in frame from base 1. Via the germline V gene, CDR1 is KGHDR and CDR2 SFDVKD. At the junction V is shortened by 8 bases and J by 6 bases; bases outside the gene matches: 12. The data originate from a study of kidney transplant recipient with SARS-CoV-2 infection (dated by TCRdb to the early 2020s). Sequencer: Illumina MiSeq. The peripheral T cell repertoire was profiled for human TCRbeta genes. In the source study's methods: Differential clonotype abundance was tested with beta-binomial modelling to account for variability over time. Expanded clonotypes were screened against the ImmuneCODE reference database of SARS-CoV-2-associated TCRs and mapped to viral genome regions. Further repertoire analyses covered TRBV gene usage, CDR3 length, CDR3 amino acid overlap between time points, clonotype abundance distributions and Jaccard similarity. TCRdb trimmed public reads at Q25 via fastp, called clones via MiXCR and kept in-frame beta chains. One record per CDR3 amino acid sequence lists the most common genes and DNA. These V and J calls are TCRdb output, not the study's own analysis. The sample table holds roughly 250,000 distinct CDR3 sequences, of which less than 35% were seen once. Less than 8.5% of the sample goes to the ten largest clones.

The sample's time point label is to be understood as: pre-pandemic baseline sample and day 111 after first positive SARS-CoV-2 test. This sample comprised a blood sample, obtained at baseline and around day 110 from a kidney transplant recipient. This clonotype was obtained from a young adult male patient who had COVID-19 and was a kidney transplant recipient. Some T cells may originate with the graft donor following a transplant. The chain was built from TRBV24-1 and TRBJ1-2, with 9 central nucleotides matching TRBD1. The CDR3 loop reads CATNDRGTGLDGYTF. The bases are TGTGCCACCAATGACCGGGGGACAGGGTTGGATGGCTACACCTTC.